This T cell receptor (beta chain) was identified during a study of T cell repertoires in cytomegalovirus infection (dated by TCRdb to between 2017 and 2020). In terms of the full investigation: Alongside well-studied HLA-B-restricted epitopes, the peptide stimulations were aimed at recently identified HLA-C-restricted CMV epitopes, whose presentation resists viral immunomodulation. The HLA type of each donor mattered for the analysis, because public TCR beta signatures pointed to carriage of CMV infection along with the matching HLA type.

Spanning cysteine to phenylalanine, the CDR3 consists of 15 amino acids. CDR3 DNA is the only sequence kept; it has 45 bases, read in frame from the first base. CDR1 and CDR2 (MGHRA, YSYEKL) derive from the germline V gene. V is cut back by 0 bases and J by 4 bases, with 2 bases in the junction unmatched. Study-wide conclusions, independent of this receptor: In the ex vivo response, HLA-C-restricted CMV-specific TCR beta clonotypes were dominant, and in two of eight donors the single most frequent clonotype came from this HLA-C-restricted group. In both this cohort and an independent roughly 350-donor cohort, the cumulative frequency of public TCR beta family members distinguished carriers of CMV infection plus the relevant HLA type.

Regarding this clonotype: What this receptor recognizes is not known. The input lacks base qualities; no much larger clone sits a single base away.

Per the publication, the treatment or condition label means: in vitro stimulation with specific CMV peptide epitopes to enrich CMV-specific T cells. The reads were generated on an Illumina HiSeq 1500. The raw public data were reprocessed by TCRdb itself: fastp quality trimming at Q25, MiXCR clonotype calling, in-frame beta chains only. Each entry merges the rows of one CDR3 protein and shows their most common DNA and genes. The sample includes about 220,000 distinct CDR3 sequences, with 38% observed a single time. Of the sample, about 60% is held by the ten largest clones. This sequence was found in a human donor in good health (CMV status not recorded). Some clones in this sample may be carry-over from other donors' samples. The chain is assembled from TRBV4-1 and TRBJ2-1, with TRBD1 matching 8 junction bases. The material was CD8+ T cells from cultured PBMCs, obtained from culture after CMV antigen stimulation. CDR3 sequence: CASSQEDREYNEQFF. The sequence in DNA is TGCGCCAGCAGCCAAGAGGACAGGGAATACAATGAGCAGTTCTTC.